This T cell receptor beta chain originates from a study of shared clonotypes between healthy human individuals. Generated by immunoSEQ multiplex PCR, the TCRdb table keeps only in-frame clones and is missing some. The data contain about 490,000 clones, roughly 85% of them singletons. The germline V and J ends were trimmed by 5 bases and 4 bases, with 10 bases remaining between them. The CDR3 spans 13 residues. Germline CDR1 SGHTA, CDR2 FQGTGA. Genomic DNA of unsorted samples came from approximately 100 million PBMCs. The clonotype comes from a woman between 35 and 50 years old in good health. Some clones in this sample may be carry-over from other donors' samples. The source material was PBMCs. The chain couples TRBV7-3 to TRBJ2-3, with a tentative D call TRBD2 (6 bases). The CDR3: CASSPAGSDTQYF. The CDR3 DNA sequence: TGTGCCAGCAGCCCCGCGGGGTCAGATACGCAGTATTTT.